The present TCR beta chain was sequenced within a study of blood T cell repertoires in COVID-19. Study overall: PBMCs, B-cell-depleted T cells, or T cells provided the cDNA or gDNA that made up the material.

Libraries were prepared by immunoSEQ multiplex PCR; TCRdb keeps only in-frame clonotypes and omits some of them. The repertoire includes over 150,000 clones, around 85% of them detected once, and approximately 6.9% sits in the top ten. This CDR3 region has 14 residues. Germline values: CDR1 SGHRS, CDR2 YFSETQ. V lost 0 bases, J lost 0 bases, and 4 bases lay in between. The chain joins TRBV5-1 to TRBJ1-3; no clear D. The origin of this receptor is a man older than 75 with COVID-19, enrolled during active disease. Material: peripheral blood. The CDR3 here is CASSLAISGNTIYF. In nucleotides, the CDR3 is TGCGCCAGCAGCTTGGCCATCTCTGGAAACACCATATATTTT.